A selection of T cell receptor beta chains follows, all from one sample in a study of cytotoxic CD8 clonotypes in ibrutinib-treated CLL. Sequencing used immunoSEQ multiplex PCR; TCRdb keeps in-frame clones, though not all of them. Altogether some 140,000 clones are present, 80% to 85% being singletons, with the ten largest covering roughly 3.5%. This material consisted of PBMCs, taken after 24 months of ibrutinib treatment. The receptors shown here come from a human donor with chronic lymphocytic leukemia. Both conserved end residues are trimmed from each CDR3. The order of the fields is CDR3 protein, D gene, V gene, clone size, J gene. A D gene is named only where the DNA matches it firmly. Rows may omit the clone size; those that give it use once, few, many or a size class.

CDR3: ASSSYRGLAKNIQY
D: TRBD1
V: TRBV7-9
size: few
J: TRBJ2-4

CDR3: ASSLAYREYEQY
D: .
V: TRBV7-6
size: .
J: TRBJ2-7

CDR3: AISESPWTSGGRPLSTDTQY
D: TRBD2
V: TRBV10-3
size: .
J: TRBJ2-3

CDR3: ASSLGQETQY
D: .
V: TRBV11-2
size: .
J: TRBJ2-5

CDR3: ASSPGTGRPGEQF
D: TRBD1
V: TRBV18
size: .
J: TRBJ2-1

CDR3: ASSPGGSLGDTQY
D: TRBD2
V: TRBV5-1
size: .
J: TRBJ2-3

CDR3: ASSLVTQGQLGNEQF
D: .
V: TRBV7-2
size: .
J: TRBJ2-1

CDR3: ASSVGGAGAMNTEAF
D: .
V: TRBV9
size: .
J: TRBJ1-1

CDR3: ASSRTSGDPDTQY
D: TRBD2
V: TRBV5-1
size: .
J: TRBJ2-3

CDR3: ASSVDRAEQY
D: TRBD1
V: TRBV2
size: .
J: TRBJ2-7

CDR3: ASSLGTGGNTIY
D: .
V: TRBV28
size: .
J: TRBJ1-3

CDR3: ASSPTARGQSYNEQF
D: TRBD1
V: TRBV18
size: .
J: TRBJ2-1

CDR3: ASSSNRGGVSYNSPLH
D: .
V: TRBV5-6
size: .
J: TRBJ1-6

CDR3: ASSLGQRGLRAGGYT
D: .
V: TRBV7-9
size: .
J: TRBJ1-2

CDR3: ASSVGAGNYEQY
D: .
V: TRBV9
size: few
J: TRBJ2-7

CDR3: TSSQGWGPGRISYEQY
D: .
V: TRBV1
size: once
J: TRBJ2-7

CDR3: ASTASGRTDTQY
D: TRBD2
V: TRBV2
size: .
J: TRBJ2-3

CDR3: ASSLGRGNYGYT
D: .
V: TRBV5-6
size: .
J: TRBJ1-2

CDR3: ASSRLRSSGNTIY
D: .
V: TRBV2
size: .
J: TRBJ1-3

CDR3: ASSVGIMASEETQY
D: .
V: TRBV9
size: .
J: TRBJ2-5

CDR3: ASSRGGDTDTQY
D: TRBD2
V: TRBV19
size: .
J: TRBJ2-3